This T cell receptor (beta chain) was observed in a study of identical twins. Study-wide results and limits: Twin sharing of out-of-frame TCR alpha was underestimated by models in monozygotic pairs.

TCRdb re-called the 5' RACE reads through MiXCR, storing one row per CDR3 protein. This sample carries approximately 1.8 million distinct CDR3 sequences, around a third of them seen once, and the ten largest clones take under 0.35%. As regards this clonotype: The target antigen is unknown.

V shed 4 bases, J shed 8 bases, and the junction held 8 bases outside the gene matches. The length of the CDR3 is 14 residues. Per the germline V gene, CDR1 is SGHRS and CDR2 is YFSETQ. All of the donors were Caucasians in good health. The receptor was derived from a newborn girl in good health. Input material: cord blood. The chain employs TRBV5-1 and TRBJ1-2; 10 positions agree with TRBD1. The chain's CDR3 is CASSARQGANGYTF. CDR3 bases: TGCGCCAGCAGCGCGCGACAGGGGGCGAACGGCTACACCTTC.